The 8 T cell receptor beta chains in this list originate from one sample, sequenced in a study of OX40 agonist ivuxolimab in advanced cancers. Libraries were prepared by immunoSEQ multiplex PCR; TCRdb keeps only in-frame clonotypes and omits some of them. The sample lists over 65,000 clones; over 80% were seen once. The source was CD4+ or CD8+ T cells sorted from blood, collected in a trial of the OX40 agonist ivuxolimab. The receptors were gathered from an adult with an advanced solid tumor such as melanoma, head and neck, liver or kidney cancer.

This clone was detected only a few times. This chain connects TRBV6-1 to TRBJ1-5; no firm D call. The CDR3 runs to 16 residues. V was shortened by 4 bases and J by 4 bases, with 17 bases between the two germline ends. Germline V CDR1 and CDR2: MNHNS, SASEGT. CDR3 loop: CASSVSGSVQNQPQHF. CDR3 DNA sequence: TGTGCCAGCAGTGTATCCGGCTCCGTGCAGAATCAGCCCCAGCATTTT.

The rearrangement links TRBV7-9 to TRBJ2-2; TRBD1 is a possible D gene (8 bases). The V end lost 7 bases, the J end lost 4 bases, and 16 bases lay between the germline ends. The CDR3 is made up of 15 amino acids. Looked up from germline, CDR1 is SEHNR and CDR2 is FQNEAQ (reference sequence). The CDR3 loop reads CASIPTGEGTGELFF. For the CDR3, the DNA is TGTGCCAGCATACCGACAGGGGAGGGCACCGGGGAGCTGTTTTTT. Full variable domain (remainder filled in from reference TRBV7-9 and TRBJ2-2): DTGVSQNPRHKITKRGQNVTFRCDPISEHNRLYWYRQTLGQGPEFLTYFQNEAQLEKSRLLSDRFSAERPKGSFSTLEIQRTEQGDSAMYLCASIPTGEGTGELFFGEGSRLTVL.

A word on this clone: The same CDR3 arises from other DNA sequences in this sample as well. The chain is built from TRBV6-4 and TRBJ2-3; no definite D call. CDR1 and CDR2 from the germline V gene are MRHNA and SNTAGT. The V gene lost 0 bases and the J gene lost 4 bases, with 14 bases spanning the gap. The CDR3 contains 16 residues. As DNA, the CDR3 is TGTGCCAGCAGTGACTCCTGGCGAAATCTTCCAGATACGCAGTATTTT. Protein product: CASSDSWRNLPDTQYF.

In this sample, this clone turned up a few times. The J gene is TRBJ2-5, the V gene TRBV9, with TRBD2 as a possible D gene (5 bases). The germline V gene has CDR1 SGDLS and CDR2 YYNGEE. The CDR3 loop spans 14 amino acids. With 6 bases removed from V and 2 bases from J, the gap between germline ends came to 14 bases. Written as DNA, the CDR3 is TGTGCCAGCACTCCCTTCGGGGAGCAAGAGACCCAGTACTTC. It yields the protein CASTPFGEQETQYF. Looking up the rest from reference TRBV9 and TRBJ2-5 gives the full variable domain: DSGVTQTPKHLITATGQRVTLRCSPRSGDLSVYWYQQSLDQGLQFLIQYYNGEERAKGNILERFSAQQFPDLHSELNLSSLELGDSALYFCASTPFGEQETQYFGPGTRLLVL.

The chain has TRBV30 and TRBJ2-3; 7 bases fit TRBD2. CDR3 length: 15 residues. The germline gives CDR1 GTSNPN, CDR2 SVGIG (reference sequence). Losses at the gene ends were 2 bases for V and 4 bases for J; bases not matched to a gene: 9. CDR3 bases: TGTGCCTGGAGTTATAGCTTGGGGGGGTCAGATACGCAGTATTTT. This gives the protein CAWSYSLGGSDTQYF.

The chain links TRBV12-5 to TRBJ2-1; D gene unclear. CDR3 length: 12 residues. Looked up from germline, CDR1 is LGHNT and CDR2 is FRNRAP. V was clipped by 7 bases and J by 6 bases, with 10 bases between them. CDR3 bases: TGTGCTAGTGCCCTCTCGGTCAATGAGCAGTTCTTC. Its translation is CASALSVNEQFF.

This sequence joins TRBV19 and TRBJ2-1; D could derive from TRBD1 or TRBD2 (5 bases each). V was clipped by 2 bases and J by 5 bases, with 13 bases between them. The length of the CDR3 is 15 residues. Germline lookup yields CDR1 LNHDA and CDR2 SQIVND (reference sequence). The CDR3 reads CASSIRGRFDNEQFF. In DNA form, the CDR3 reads TGTGCCAGTAGTATACGGGGCAGGTTCGACAATGAGCAGTTCTTC.

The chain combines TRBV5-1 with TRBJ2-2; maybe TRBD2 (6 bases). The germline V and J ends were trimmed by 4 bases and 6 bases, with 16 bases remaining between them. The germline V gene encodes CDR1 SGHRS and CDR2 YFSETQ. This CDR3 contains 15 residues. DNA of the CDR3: TGCGCCAGCAGCGGGACTGGGACTGGAGCCGGGGAGCTGTTTTTT. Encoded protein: CASSGTGTGAGELFF.